A single sample is the source of the 12 T cell receptor beta chains below, sequenced in a study of blood T cells in healthy people across ages. A second PCR, run for about 6 to 11 cycles, used a sample-barcoded 5' primer plus a J-beta primer mix. MiXCR was run by TCRdb on the 5' RACE reads, yielding one entry per CDR3 protein. This table holds under 700,000 distinct CDR3 sequences, around 24% found once. In addition, the sample was reused for a study of T cells of mothers and their children.

The sequencing input was blood. These receptors all come from a boy aged 5-17 years in good health.

This clonotype was seen a few times. J is TRBJ2-2 and V is TRBV4-1; D may be TRBD1 (5 bases). CDR1 MGHRA and CDR2 YSYEKL come from the germline V gene. V gave up 0 bases and J gave up 6 bases, with 14 bases separating them. The CDR3 loop spans 16 amino acids. The DNA for the CDR3 is TGCGCCAGCAGCCAAGATTTAGGCAGGGTGGCCGGGGAGCTGTTTTTT. Protein sequence: CASSQDLGRVAGELFF.

This clonotype appeared a few times. The chain is built from TRBV7-9 and TRBJ1-2; weak D call: TRBD1 (5 bases). This CDR3 spans 15 amino acids. The germline gives CDR1 SEHNR, CDR2 FQNEAQ (reference sequence). V lost 1 base and J 2 bases, leaving 11 bases between the germline ends. CDR3 amino acids: CASSLVGPVNYGYTF. Here the CDR3 DNA reads TGTGCCAGCAGCTTAGTGGGACCGGTCAACTATGGCTACACCTTC.

This clonotype was seen only once. The V and J genes are TRBV7-9 and TRBJ2-5; TRBD2 matches at 7 bases. Trimming took 5 bases from V and 3 from J; bases not matched to a gene: 9. CDR1 and CDR2 (germline): SEHNR, FQNEAQ (reference sequence). CDR3 length equals 15 residues. The CDR3 nucleotides read TGTGCCAGCAGCCGTACACTAGCGACGGAAGAGACCCAGTACTTC. Amino acids: CASSRTLATEETQYF.

The chain carries TRBV29-1 and TRBJ1-1; D uncertain. The ends were cut back, 7 bases at V and 1 base at J, with 13 bases in the middle. This CDR3 contains 13 residues. The germline V gene has CDR1 SQVTM and CDR2 ANQGSEA. CDR3: CSARREGNTEAFF. In DNA form, the CDR3 reads TGCAGCGCTAGAAGAGAGGGGAACACTGAAGCTTTCTTT.

The genes are TRBV9 and TRBJ2-7; no firm D call. This CDR3 is built from 13 residues. The V gene lost 3 bases and the J gene lost 5 bases, with 12 bases spanning the gap. Germline V gene data show CDR1 as SGDLS and CDR2 as YYNGEE. The CDR3 DNA sequence: TGTGCCAGCAGCGGATCCCACATCGACGAGCAGTACTTC. The encoded protein is CASSGSHIDEQYF.

In this sample, this clonotype turned up a few times. The chain uses TRBV5-1 and TRBJ2-5; D not certain. Per germline, CDR1 SGHRS and CDR2 YFSETQ. Between the trimmed V and J ends, which lost 0 bases and 2 bases, there was a span of 11 bases. The CDR3 contains 15 residues. CDR3: CASSLEFGRQETQYF. In nucleotides, the CDR3 is TGCGCCAGCAGCTTGGAATTCGGGCGACAAGAGACCCAGTACTTC.

This clonotype was detected a few times. The chain recombines TRBV12-3 or TRBV12-4 with TRBJ2-7, with a weak D call TRBD1 (5 bases). This CDR3 comprises 16 residues. The ends were cut back, 4 bases at V and 2 bases at J, with 18 bases in the middle. The DNA for the CDR3 is TGTGCCAGCAGTTCCCCGACAGTGGGGTTTCCCTACGAGCAGTACTTC. Its protein product is CASSSPTVGFPYEQYF.

The chain combines TRBV9 with TRBJ2-3, with unresolved D. The CDR3 sequence is 12 residues long. Germline V gene sequence: CDR1 SGDLS, CDR2 YYNGEE. Trimming left V 3 bases short and J 6 bases short, with 8 bases between. This CDR3 is CASSGTLDTQYF. The CDR3 bases are TGTGCCAGCAGCGGTACCCTGGATACGCAGTATTTT.

This clonotype has more than one count but fewer than ten. The chain recombines TRBV5-6 with TRBJ1-2; TRBD1 aligns across 9 bases. V lost 4 bases and J lost 4; bases outside the gene matches: 8. CDR1 SGHDT and CDR2 YYEEEE come from the germline V gene. The CDR3 loop spans 15 amino acids. CDR3 amino acids: CASSLYRGQVYGYTF. The CDR3 bases are TGTGCCAGCAGCCTTTACAGGGGGCAGGTCTATGGCTACACCTTC.

The table lists this clonotype with a few counts. V and J are TRBV7-2 and TRBJ1-1; a possible D gene is TRBD1 (6 bases). The germline V and J ends were trimmed by 2 bases and 8 bases, with 12 bases remaining between them. CDR1 is SGHTA, CDR2 FQGNSA, per germline. CDR3 size: 13 residues. The CDR3 DNA follows: TGTGCCAGCAGCTTAAGGGGGGGTCTCGAAGCTTTCTTT. Protein: CASSLRGGLEAFF.

V gene TRBV5-1 combines with J gene TRBJ2-5; D might be TRBD1 (7 bases). The J call is doubtful: the DNA matches TRBJ2-7 better. The germline gives CDR1 SGHRS, CDR2 YFSETQ. The CDR3 consists of 15 residues. The CDR3 nucleotides are TGCGCCAGCAGCTTGGCCCCAGGGGGGAACTACGAGCAGTACTTC. Translated, it gives CASSLAPGGNYEQYF.

This chain joins TRBV6-6 and TRBJ1-2, with 7 bases aligning to TRBD1. The trim removed 4 bases at V and 8 bases at J, leaving 10 bases unmatched. Germline V CDR1 and CDR2: MNHNY, SVGAGI (reference sequence). The CDR3 has 14 amino acids. CDR3 sequence (DNA): TGTGCCAGCAGTTCCCAAGTGGGACAGCACGGCTACACCTTC. Translated: CASSSQVGQHGYTF.